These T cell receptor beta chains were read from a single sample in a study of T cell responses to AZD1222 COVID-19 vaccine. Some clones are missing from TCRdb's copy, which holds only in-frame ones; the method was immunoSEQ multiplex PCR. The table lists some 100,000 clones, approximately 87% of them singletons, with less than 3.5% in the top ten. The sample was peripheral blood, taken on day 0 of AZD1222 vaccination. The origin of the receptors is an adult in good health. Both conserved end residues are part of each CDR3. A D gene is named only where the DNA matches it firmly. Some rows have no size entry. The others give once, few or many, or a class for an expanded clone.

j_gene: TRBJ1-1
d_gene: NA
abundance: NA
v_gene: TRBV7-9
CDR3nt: TGTGCCAGCAGCTTAACGCGGGCCCGTCGCACTGAAGCTTTCTTT
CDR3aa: CASSLTRARRTEAFF

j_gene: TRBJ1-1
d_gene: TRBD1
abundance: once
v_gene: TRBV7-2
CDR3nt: TGTGCCAGCAGCTTACGGACAGGGGCAAACACTGAAGCTTTCTTT
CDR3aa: CASSLRTGANTEAFF

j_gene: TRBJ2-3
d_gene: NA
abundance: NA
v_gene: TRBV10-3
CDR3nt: TGTGCCATCAGTGAGAGGGACCATACGCAGTATTTT
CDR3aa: CAISERDHTQYF

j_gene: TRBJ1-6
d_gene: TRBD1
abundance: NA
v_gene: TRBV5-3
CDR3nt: TGTGCCAGAAGCTCCTGGACAGGGCGGGTTTCACCCCTCCACTTT
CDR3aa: CARSSWTGRVSPLHF

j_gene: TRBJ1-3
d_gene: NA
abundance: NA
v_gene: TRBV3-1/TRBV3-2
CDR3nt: TGTGCCAGCAGCCGTGTTGGAAACACCATATATTTT
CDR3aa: CASSRVGNTIYF

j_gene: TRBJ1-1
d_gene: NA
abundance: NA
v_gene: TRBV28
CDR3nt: TGTGCCAGCAGTTTACAAAAGATTGAAGCTTTCTTT
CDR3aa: CASSLQKIEAFF

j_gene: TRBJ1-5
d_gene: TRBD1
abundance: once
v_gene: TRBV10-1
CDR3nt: TGCGCCAGCCTTTGGCGGGACAGGGTGAAAAAGAACAATCAGCCCCAGCATTTT
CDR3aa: CASLWRDRVKKNNQPQHF

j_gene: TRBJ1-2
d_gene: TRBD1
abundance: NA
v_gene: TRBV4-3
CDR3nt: TGCGCCAGCAGCCGAAGATTAGGACAGGGTGGAGGGTATGGCTACACCTTC
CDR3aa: CASSRRLGQGGGYGYTF

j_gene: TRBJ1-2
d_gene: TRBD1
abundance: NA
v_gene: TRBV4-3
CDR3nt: TGCGCCAGCAGCCCTCGGACAGGGAGGAGCGGCTACACCTTC
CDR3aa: CASSPRTGRSGYTF

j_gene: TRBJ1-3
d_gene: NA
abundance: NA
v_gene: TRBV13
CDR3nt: TGTGCCAGCAGCTTGGTGGCGGGGTCGGCTGGAAACACCATATATTTT
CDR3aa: CASSLVAGSAGNTIYF

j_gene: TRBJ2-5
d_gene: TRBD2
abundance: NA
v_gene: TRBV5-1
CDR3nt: TGCGCCAGCAGCTTGGGTAGCGGGGCCTCCGGGACCCAGTACTTC
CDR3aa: CASSLGSGASGTQYF

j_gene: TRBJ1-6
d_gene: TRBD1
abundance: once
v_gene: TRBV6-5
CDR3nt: TGTGCCAGCAGCCGGAGGGACAGGGACAATTCACCCCTCCACTTT
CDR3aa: CASSRRDRDNSPLHF

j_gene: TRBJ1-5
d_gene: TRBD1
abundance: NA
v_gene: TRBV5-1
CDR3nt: TGCGCCAGCAGCTTGGAATCGGGACAGGGGGTACCCCAGCATTTT
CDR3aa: CASSLESGQGVPQHF

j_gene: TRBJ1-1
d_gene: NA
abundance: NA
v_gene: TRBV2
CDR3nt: TGTGCCAGCAAGCCAAGTGGAGGTTTGACCACTGAAGCTTTCTTT
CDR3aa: CASKPSGGLTTEAFF

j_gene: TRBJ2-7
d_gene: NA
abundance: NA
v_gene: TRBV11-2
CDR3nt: TGTGCCAGCAGCCTGGCAGCCTACGAGCAGTACTTC
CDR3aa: CASSLAAYEQYF

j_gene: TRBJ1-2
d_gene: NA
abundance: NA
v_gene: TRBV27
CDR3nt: TGTGCCAGCAGTTTACAGGGAGAACTCTACACCTTC
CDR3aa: CASSLQGELYTF

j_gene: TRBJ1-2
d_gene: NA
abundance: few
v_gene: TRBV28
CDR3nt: TGTGCCAGCAGCCCGGACATCGTCGGCTACACCTTC
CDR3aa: CASSPDIVGYTF

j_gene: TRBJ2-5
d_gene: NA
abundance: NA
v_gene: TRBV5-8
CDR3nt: TGTGCCAGCAGCAAATGGGGGGGGCGGAGCCAAGAGACCCAGTACTTC
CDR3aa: CASSKWGGRSQETQYF

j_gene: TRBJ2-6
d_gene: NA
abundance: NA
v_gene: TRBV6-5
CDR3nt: TGTGCCAGCGCGCAGGCTGGGGCCAACGTCCTGACTTTC
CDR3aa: CASAQAGANVLTF

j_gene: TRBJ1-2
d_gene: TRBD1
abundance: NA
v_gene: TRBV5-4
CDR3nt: TGTGCCAGCACCTTCGACAGGGGATTACTCTATGGCTACACCTTC
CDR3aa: CASTFDRGLLYGYTF

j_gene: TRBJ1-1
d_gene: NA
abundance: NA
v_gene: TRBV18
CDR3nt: TGTGCCAGCTCACTTTTCCCCCGGGGGAACACTGAAGCTTTCTTT
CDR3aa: CASSLFPRGNTEAFF

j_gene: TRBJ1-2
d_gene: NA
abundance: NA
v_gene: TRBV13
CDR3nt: TGTGCCAGCAGCTCGGGGAGTCTAGGGCGCTATGGCTACACCTTC
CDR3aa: CASSSGSLGRYGYTF

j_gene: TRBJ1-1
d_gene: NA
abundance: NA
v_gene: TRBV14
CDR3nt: TGTGCCAGCAGCCAATGGGGGGCTGACACTGAAGCTTTCTTT
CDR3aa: CASSQWGADTEAFF

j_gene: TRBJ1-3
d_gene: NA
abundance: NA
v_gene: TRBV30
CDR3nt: TGTGCCTGGAAAGGGGTTGGAAACACCATATATTTT
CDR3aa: CAWKGVGNTIYF

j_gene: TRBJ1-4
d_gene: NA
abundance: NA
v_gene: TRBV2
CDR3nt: TGTGCCAGCAGATCGGAGATCAATGAAAAACTGTTTTTT
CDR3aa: CASRSEINEKLFF

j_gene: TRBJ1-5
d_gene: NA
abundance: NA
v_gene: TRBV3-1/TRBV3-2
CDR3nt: TGTGCCAGCAGCCCAGCGGGGCGCGATCAGCCCCAGCATTTT
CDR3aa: CASSPAGRDQPQHF

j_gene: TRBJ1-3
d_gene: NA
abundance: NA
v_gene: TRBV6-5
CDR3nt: TGTGCCAGCAGTTTCAGGGGACCTGGAAACACCATATATTTT
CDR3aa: CASSFRGPGNTIYF

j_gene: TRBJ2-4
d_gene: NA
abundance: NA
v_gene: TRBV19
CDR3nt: TGTGCCAGTAGTAGGGTTCTGGGCAAAAACATTCAGTACTTC
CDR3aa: CASSRVLGKNIQYF

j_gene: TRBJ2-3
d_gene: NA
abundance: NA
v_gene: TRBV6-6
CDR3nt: TGTGCCAGCAGTTACTCGGGGTCGGTTGGGACAGATACGCAGTATTTT
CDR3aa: CASSYSGSVGTDTQYF

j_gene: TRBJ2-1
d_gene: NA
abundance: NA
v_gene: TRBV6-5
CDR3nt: TGTGCCAGCCGAAGTGGAGGACACTACAATGAGCAGTTCTTC
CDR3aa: CASRSGGHYNEQFF

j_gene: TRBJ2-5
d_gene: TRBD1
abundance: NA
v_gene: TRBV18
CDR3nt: TGTGCCAGCTCACCCCCCCGGGACAGAGGAGAGACCCAGTACTTC
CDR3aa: CASSPPRDRGETQYF

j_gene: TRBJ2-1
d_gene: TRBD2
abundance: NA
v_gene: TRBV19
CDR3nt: TGTGCCAGTAGTTCACCGGGACTAGCGGGGAATAACAATGAGCAGTTCTTC
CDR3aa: CASSSPGLAGNNNEQFF

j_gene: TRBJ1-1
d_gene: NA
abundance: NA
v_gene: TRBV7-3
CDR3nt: TGTGCCAGCAGCCAGACTCAGAATACTGAAGCTTTCTTT
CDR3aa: CASSQTQNTEAFF

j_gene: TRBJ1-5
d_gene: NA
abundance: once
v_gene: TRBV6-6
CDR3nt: TGTGCCAGCAGACTACAGGGTGATTGGAGTCAGCCCCAGCATTTT
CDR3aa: CASRLQGDWSQPQHF

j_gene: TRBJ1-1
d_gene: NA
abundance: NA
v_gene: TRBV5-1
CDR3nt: TGCGCCAGCGGGAGTAACACTGAAGCTTTCTTT
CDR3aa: CASGSNTEAFF

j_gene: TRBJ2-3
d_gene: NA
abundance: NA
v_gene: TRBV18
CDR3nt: TGTGCCAGCTCACCACAGAACACAGATACGCAGTATTTT
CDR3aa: CASSPQNTDTQYF

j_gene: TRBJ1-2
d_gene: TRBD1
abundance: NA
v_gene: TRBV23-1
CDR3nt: TGCGCCAGCAGTCAATCCCTTTTGTCCCGTTGGTCCAGGGGGCTCCAAGGGGGCTACACCTTC
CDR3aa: CASSQSLLSRWSRGLQGGYTF

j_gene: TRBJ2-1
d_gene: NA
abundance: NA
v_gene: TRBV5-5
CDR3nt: TGTGCCAGCAGCTTTACCGGGACGTACAATGAGCAGTTCTTC
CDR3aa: CASSFTGTYNEQFF

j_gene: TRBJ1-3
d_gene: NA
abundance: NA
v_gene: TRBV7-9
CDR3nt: TGTGCCCGCACCGGACGAACTGGAAACACCATATATTTT
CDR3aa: CARTGRTGNTIYF

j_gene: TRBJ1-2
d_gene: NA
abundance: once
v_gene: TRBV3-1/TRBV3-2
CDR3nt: TGTGCCAGCAGCCAAGGGGGGGATGCAGGAGGCTACACCTTC
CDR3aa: CASSQGGDAGGYTF

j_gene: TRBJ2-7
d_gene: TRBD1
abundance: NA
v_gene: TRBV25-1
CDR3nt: TGTGCCAGCAGTGAAGTGGGGACAGGGCACTCCTACGAGCAGTACTTC
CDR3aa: CASSEVGTGHSYEQYF

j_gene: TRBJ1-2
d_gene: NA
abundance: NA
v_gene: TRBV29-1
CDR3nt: TGCAGCGTTGAAAGCGGGGGGCGGGACGGCTACACCTTC
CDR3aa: CSVESGGRDGYTF

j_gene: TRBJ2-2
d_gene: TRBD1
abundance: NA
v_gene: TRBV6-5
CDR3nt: TGTGCCAGCAGTAAGGACAGGGGAGGCACCGGGGAGCTGTTTTTT
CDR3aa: CASSKDRGGTGELFF

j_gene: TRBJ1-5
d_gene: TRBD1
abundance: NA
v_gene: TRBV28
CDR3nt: TGTGCCAGCAGTGGGACAGGGGATCATCAGCCCCAGCATTTT
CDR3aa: CASSGTGDHQPQHF

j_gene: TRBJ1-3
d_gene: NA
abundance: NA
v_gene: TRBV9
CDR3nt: TGTGCCAGCAGCGCCGCCGCTGAGAGTGGGCATGGAAACACCATATATTTT
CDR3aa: CASSAAAESGHGNTIYF